Below are 9 T cell receptor beta chains sequenced from a single sample in a study of blood T cell repertoires in COVID-19. Sequenced by immunoSEQ multiplex PCR; TCRdb stores in-frame clones only, minus some. The sample shows around 140,000 clones, about four fifths of them seen only once. Input material: peripheral blood. The receptors were sampled from a woman aged 55-69 years with active or convalescent COVID-19.

The chain joins TRBV27 to TRBJ2-7, with D tentatively TRBD2 (5 bases). The CDR3 runs to 13 residues. Germline V gene lookup returns CDR1 MNHEY and CDR2 SMNVEV (reference sequence). V dropped 2 bases and J dropped 4 bases, with 9 bases sitting between them. Here the CDR3 reads CASSLEGRYEQYF. CDR3 DNA sequence: TGTGCCAGCAGTTTAGAGGGTAGATACGAGCAGTACTTC.

V is TRBV6-5 and J is TRBJ1-1, with unresolved D. The CDR3 is 13 amino acids. The ends were cut back, 7 bases at V and 1 base at J, with 10 bases in the middle. Germline loops: CDR1 MNHEY, CDR2 SVGAGI. This chain's CDR3 is CASTDLQNTEAFF. CDR3 DNA: TGTGCCAGCACGGACTTGCAGAACACTGAAGCTTTCTTT.

V usage is TRBV24-1 and J usage is TRBJ2-3, with 7 bases fitting TRBD2. Per the germline V gene, CDR1 is KGHDR and CDR2 is SFDVKD. This CDR3 has 18 residues. The V segment lost 5 bases and the J segment 0 bases; nucleotides outside the gene matches: 13. The CDR3 reads CATSVGEGKRPSTDTQYF. CDR3 bases: TGTGCCACCAGTGTTGGGGAGGGGAAACGGCCTAGCACAGATACGCAGTATTTT.

The DNA for the CDR3 is TGTGCCAGCACCGCGTCGGAGGATTTCCATGAAAAACTGTTTTTT. It specifies CASTASEDFHEKLFF. The chain links TRBV28 to TRBJ1-4; unclear D gene. V lost 7 bases, J lost 6 bases, and 18 bases lay in between. The CDR3 sequence is 15 residues long. Germline lookup yields CDR1 MDHEN and CDR2 SYDVKM. Based on the CDR3 plus reference TRBV28 and TRBJ1-4, the full variable domain is DVKVTQSSRYLVKRTGEKVFLECVQDMDHENMFWYRQDPGLGLRLIYFSYDVKMKEKGDIPEGYSVSREKKERFSLILESASTNQTSMYLCASTASEDFHEKLFFGSGTQLSVL.

This chain connects TRBV5-1 to TRBJ2-1, with TRBD1 identical over 8 bases. J gave up 0 bases and V 4 bases, and 3 bases lay outside the gene matches. CDR1 and CDR2 from the germline V gene are SGHRS and YFSETQ. The CDR3 covers 15 residues. This CDR3 reads CASSTQGASYNEQFF. In DNA form, the CDR3 reads TGCGCCAGCAGCACGCAGGGGGCCTCCTACAATGAGCAGTTCTTC.

J is TRBJ2-7 and V is TRBV5-4, with 13 bases aligning to TRBD2. Germline V CDR1 and CDR2: SGHNT, YYREEE (reference sequence). V lost 4 bases, J lost 2 bases, and 3 bases stayed unmatched. This CDR3 is built from 15 residues. CDR3 residues: CASSPGTSGTYEQYF. In nucleotides, the CDR3 is TGTGCCAGCAGCCCCGGGACTAGCGGGACCTACGAGCAGTACTTC.

The rearrangement joins TRBV7-2 to TRBJ2-3, with a possible D match to TRBD2 (5 bases). The CDR3 is made up of 15 amino acids. CDR1 and CDR2 (germline): SGHTA, FQGNSA. The V end was cut by 5 bases, the J end by 6 bases, with 18 bases between. The CDR3 coding sequence is TGTGCCAGCAGCCCCGACTATCGGTCGACTGATACGCAGTATTTT. Translated, it gives CASSPDYRSTDTQYF.

The V gene is TRBV2, the J gene TRBJ1-3, with D maybe TRBD1 (6 bases). The length of the CDR3 is 15 residues. The V end was cut by 8 bases, the J end by 4 bases, with 18 bases between. The germline V gene has CDR1 SNHLY and CDR2 FYNNEI. The CDR3 coding sequence is TGTGCCAGCGGGGCAGGGGAACGGTGGGGAAACACCATATATTTT. This codes for CASGAGERWGNTIYF.

The rearrangement uses TRBV18 and TRBJ1-2; D is uncertain. Per the germline V gene, CDR1 is KGHSH and CDR2 is LQKENI. The CDR3 has 14 amino acids. V was trimmed by 2 bases and J by 7 bases, leaving 14 bases between them. The CDR3 nucleotides read TGTGCCAGCTCACCATCTTCCGGGGAGGGTGGCTACACCTTC. This translates into CASSPSSGEGGYTF.